The 8 T cell receptor beta chains below were found in one sample sequenced in a study of CD8+ T cells in alopecia areata. TCR sequencing used cDNA made by reverse transcription of extracted RNA. Clones were read by immunoSEQ multiplex PCR, and TCRdb kept only the in-frame ones, dropping some. Of approximately 200,000 clones listed, around 56% were seen once; the top ten hold approximately 0.63%. Treatment: oral pan-JAK inhibitor, 5-10 mg twice daily. The sequencing here drew on CD4+ T cells sorted from blood, taken at week 4, from a patient treated with tofacitinib. Receptors originate from a human donor with alopecia areata.

The CDR3 nucleotides are TGCGCCAGCAGCCAAGATGGTGGGACCCAGTACTTC. It is translated as CASSQDGGTQYF. The gene calls are TRBV4-1 and TRBJ2-5; D remains ambiguous. The V gene's germline CDR1 is MGHRA and CDR2 YSYEKL. The CDR3 is 12 amino acids. The V and J ends lost 0 bases and 7 bases respectively, with 6 bases between them.

The chain links TRBV7-3 to TRBJ2-7; no reliable D call. This CDR3 spans 14 amino acids. V was cut by 5 bases and J by 2 bases, with 13 bases left in between. CDR1 and CDR2 from the germline V gene are SGHTA and FQGTGA. CDR3: CASSPHSPTYEQYF. Written as DNA, the CDR3 is TGTGCCAGCAGCCCCCATTCACCTACCTACGAGCAGTACTTC.

The rearrangement links TRBV28 to TRBJ2-6; D not certain. V was clipped by 4 bases and J by 13 bases, with 23 bases between them. This CDR3 contains 16 residues. The V gene's germline CDR1 is MDHEN and CDR2 SYDVKM. This CDR3 reads CASSSSLAAPLLVLTF. In nucleotides, the CDR3 is TGTGCCAGCAGTTCCTCACTGGCAGCCCCACTGTTGGTCCTGACTTTC.

The chain joins TRBV15 to TRBJ2-1, with a weak D call TRBD2 (6 bases). The CDR3 loop spans 18 amino acids. Per germline, CDR1 LNHNV and CDR2 YYDKDF (reference sequence). V was cut by 2 bases and J by 8 bases, with 25 bases left in between. In nucleotides, the CDR3 is TGTGCCACCAGCAGATTCGCCGGAGGGACTGGGGGGAGCGATGAGCAGTTCTTC. Translating gives CATSRFAGGTGGSDEQFF. Full variable domain (remainder filled in from reference TRBV15 and TRBJ2-1): DAMVIQNPRYQVTQFGKPVTLSCSQTLNHNVMYWYQQKSSQAPKLLFHYYDKDFNNEADTPDNFQSRRPNTSFCFLDIRSPGLGDTAMYLCATSRFAGGTGGSDEQFFGPGTRLTVL.

Of note for this clone: At the DNA level, this CDR3 is encoded by other sequences in the same sample as well. V usage is TRBV30 and J usage is TRBJ2-5; TRBD2 agrees at 7 bases. CDR1 and CDR2 from the germline V gene are GTSNPN and SVGIG (reference sequence). The CDR3 is 12 amino acids. Trimming removed 2 bases from V and 5 bases from J; junction bases left unmatched: 2. CDR3 in amino acids: CAWSRGGETQYF. The CDR3 DNA reads as TGTGCCTGGAGTCGGGGAGGGGAGACCCAGTACTTC.

This clone was counted a few times. The chain has TRBV19 and TRBJ2-1; 9 bases line up with TRBD2. Germline-derived CDR1 and CDR2 are LNHDA and SQIVND (reference sequence). The V and J ends lost 1 base and 9 bases, in that order; junction bases with no gene match: 10. The CDR3 runs 16 residues. As DNA, the CDR3 is TGTGCCAGTAGTATAGTAAGCGGGAGGCTCGGCGGTGAGCAGTTCTTC. Encoded protein: CASSIVSGRLGGEQFF.

This clone was seen a few times. The chain is built from TRBV4-1 and TRBJ2-7; 7 nucleotides line up with TRBD1. The CDR3 is 14 amino acids. The ends lost 0 bases at V and 5 bases at J; junction bases unmatched: 4. CDR1 MGHRA and CDR2 YSYEKL come from the germline V gene. The CDR3: CASSQEDRVDEQYF. In nucleotides, the CDR3 is TGCGCCAGCAGCCAAGAAGACAGGGTGGACGAGCAGTACTTC.

This clone was seen just once. In DNA, the CDR3 is TGTGCCTACACTGGGACAGGGTATACAGATACGCAGTATTTT. It translates to CAYTGTGYTDTQYF. The V call is TRBV30, the J call TRBJ2-3; 9 bases align to TRBD1. Trimming took 7 bases from V and 3 from J; bases not matched to a gene: 8. CDR1 GTSNPN and CDR2 SVGIG come from the germline V gene (reference sequence). The CDR3 is made up of 14 amino acids. Using reference TRBV30 and TRBJ2-3 for the parts outside the CDR3, the full variable domain is SQTIHQWPATLVQPVGSPLSLECTVEGTSNPNLYWYRQAAGRGLQLLFYSVGIGQISSEVPQNLSASRPQDRQFILSSKKLLLSDSGFYLCAYTGTGYTDTQYFGPGTRLTVL.